What follows is one TCR beta chain and its context. At one end, the junction sequence differs from germline, possibly due to a read error. The template was RNA from unsorted bulk tissue. Distant lung tissue was collected more than 3 cm away from the tumor edge. The library came from three nested PCR rounds adapted from ARM-PCR protocols. In TCRdb, the multiplex PCR reads were re-called with MiXCR into one record per CDR3 protein. Counted here are about 98,000 distinct CDR3 sequences, 75% to 90% occurring once; the ten biggest clones make up more than 25%. CDR3 size: 14 residues. Germline CDR1 DFQATT, CDR2 SNEGSKA (reference sequence). These data come from a study of tumor and adjacent non-tumor tissue in lung cancer. In the study overall: Patients comprised approximately eleven adenocarcinoma, 2 squamous cell carcinoma and 1 small cell lung cancer.

The receptor was isolated from a man between 60 and 75 years old with small cell lung cancer. Specimen: distant non-tumor lung tissue. The chain links TRBV20-1 to TRBJ1-5; no definite D call. DNA for the CDR3: TGTAATGCCAAAACGGCAGGTGTGGATCAGTCCCAGCATTTT. Translated: CNAKTAGVDQSQHF.